The clone carrying this TCR beta chain was detected a few times. This specimen belongs to a study of blood T cell repertoires in COVID-19. Participant ages covered about 18 to 90 years across 24 US areas. Participants' reported clinical history set cohort assignment. The data were produced by immunoSEQ multiplex PCR, yet TCRdb's version contains in-frame clones alone and is incomplete. The profile shows around 250,000 clones, around 84% of them singletons. The CDR3 extends over 15 amino acids. V was shortened by 0 bases and J by 4 bases, with 11 bases between the two germline ends. The germline V gene has CDR1 KGHSH and CDR2 LQKENI.

This TCR came from a man younger than 35 who had recovered from COVID-19. The sample comprised PBMCs or T cells enriched from blood (not recorded which). The chain is built from TRBV18 and TRBJ2-3; D may be TRBD2 (6 bases). CDR3 loop: CASSPPTEGPDTQYF. The CDR3 DNA is TGTGCCAGCTCACCACCGACGGAGGGTCCAGATACGCAGTATTTT.